Described below is a single T cell receptor beta chain sequence and its context. What it binds is not known. Trimming at V came to 2 bases and at J to 7 bases, leaving 11 bases not matched to a gene. Germline V gives CDR1 SEHNR, CDR2 FQNEAQ (reference sequence). The CDR3 sequence is 16 residues long. These data come from a study of cytomegalovirus exposure and HLA in healthy donors. PCR amplification relied on 60 Vbeta primers (plus 13 Jbeta primers). Only in-frame clones appear in the TCRdb table, and some are missing; sequencing was by immunoSEQ multiplex PCR. Here the sample spans 160,000 or so clones, roughly 87% being singletons. The study's findings and limits: Reportedly, a later analysis found an Asian-associated ancestry cluster had fewer N-insertions than the roughly 700-donor mean.

This rearrangement joins TRBV7-9 to TRBJ2-1; 7 bases are a match to TRBD2. The source of this sequence is a woman in her 30s in good health and CMV-seronegative. Sequenced input: PBMCs. CDR3 bases: TGTGCCAGCAGCTTAATCGCTGAGACTAGCCGTAATGAGCAGTTCTTC. Its translation: CASSLIAETSRNEQFF.